Presented here are 19 T cell receptor beta chains from one specimen sequenced in a study of T-cell reconstitution after alpha-beta-depleted transplantation in children listed by TCRdb under 2016. The protocol used for the library was PCR. The listed sequencing device is Illumina HiSeq 2500. TCR library preparation used molecular barcoding, with unique molecular identifiers applied to normalize quantification of the TCRbeta repertoire. Using fastp at Q25 and MiXCR, TCRdb reprocessed the public reads and kept productive beta chains. Entries are consolidated by CDR3 protein sequence, retaining the most common genes and DNA. This sample gives some 500,000 distinct CDR3 sequences in total; 18% of them show up just once. Of the sample, less than 4% falls within the top ten clones. The starting material was PBMCs from the stem cell graft donor, obtained from the stem cell graft. The receptors shown here come from a human donor who donated a stem cell graft to a child with acute lymphoblastic leukemia.

The CDR3 loop is CASSQAGGRDTQYF. The DNA for the CDR3 is TGCGCCAGCAGTCAAGCGGGAGGGCGGGATACGCAGTATTTT. V and J are TRBV5-1 and TRBJ2-3; 10 nucleotides match TRBD2. This CDR3 comprises 14 residues. The V segment lost 5 bases and the J segment 6 bases; nucleotides outside the gene matches: 6. Germline CDR1 SGHRS, CDR2 YFSETQ. Based on the CDR3 plus reference TRBV5-1 and TRBJ2-3, the full variable domain is KAGVTQTPRYLIKTRGQQVTLSCSPISGHRSVSWYQQTPGQGLQFLFEYFSETQRNKGNFPGRFSGRQFSNSRSEMNVSTLELGDSALYLCASSQAGGRDTQYFGPGTRLTVL.

This rearrangement joins TRBV4-2 to TRBJ2-7, with TRBD2 identical over 7 bases. This CDR3 spans 17 amino acids. V was clipped by 0 bases and J by 1 base; unmatched bases: 9. CDR1 LGHNA and CDR2 YNFKEQ come from the germline V gene. The CDR3: CASSQDLTSDRSYEQYF. The CDR3, as DNA: TGTGCCAGCAGCCAAGATCTCACTAGCGATCGATCCTACGAGCAGTACTTC.

The table lists this clonotype with a few counts. This chain connects TRBV6-2 or TRBV6-3 to TRBJ2-6; unclear D gene. Trimming removed 0 bases at V and 4 bases at J, with 19 bases between. CDR3 length: 19 amino acids. Germline V lookup: CDR1 MNHEY, CDR2 SVGEGT. The chain's CDR3 is CASSYSTVLKESGANVLTF. CDR3 coding DNA: TGTGCCAGCAGTTACTCCACAGTGCTGAAGGAATCCGGGGCCAACGTCCTGACTTTC.

This clonotype was counted between two and nine times. The rearrangement joins TRBV29-1 to TRBJ2-2; possibly TRBD1 or TRBD2 for D (5 bases each). V gave up 7 bases and J gave up 4 bases, with 19 bases separating them. Germline assignment: CDR1 SQVTM and CDR2 ANQGSEA. This CDR3 has 15 amino acids. DNA of the CDR3: TGCAGCGGAGTGATGGGGGTAGGAAGCACCGGGGAGCTGTTTTTT. Amino acid sequence: CSGVMGVGSTGELFF.

This chain joins TRBV5-1 and TRBJ1-1, with D uncertain. V lost 6 bases and J lost 3, with 15 bases in between. Germline-derived CDR1 and CDR2 are SGHRS and YFSETQ. The CDR3 runs 14 residues. This chain's CDR3 is CASKLGSGDTEAFF. Written as DNA, the CDR3 is TGCGCCAGCAAGCTTGGATCGGGTGACACTGAAGCTTTCTTT.

This clonotype was counted between two and nine times. The rearrangement links TRBV7-9 to TRBJ1-4; D is ambiguous. V was cut by 3 bases and J by 0 bases, with 5 bases left in between. Germline V gene sequence: CDR1 SEHNR, CDR2 FQNEAQ (reference sequence). This CDR3 has 14 residues. DNA for the CDR3: TGTGCCAGCAGCTTCAGCTCAACTAATGAAAAACTGTTTTTT. It translates to CASSFSSTNEKLFF.

This clonotype was seen a handful of times. The V call is TRBV7-2, the J call TRBJ2-3; 12 bases are shared with TRBD2. Unmatched junction bases numbered 5, after V lost 4 bases and J lost 3 bases. The CDR3 has 16 amino acids. The germline V gene has CDR1 SGHTA and CDR2 FQGNSA. CDR3 bases: TGTGCCAGCAGCTCGACTAGCGGGAGAGGTACAGATACGCAGTATTTT. Its protein is CASSSTSGRGTDTQYF.

This chain uses TRBV18 with TRBJ1-4, with D perhaps TRBD1 (5 bases). The CDR3 spans 13 residues. V lost 4 bases to trimming and J lost 4 bases, with 7 bases between them. The germline V gene has CDR1 KGHSH and CDR2 LQKENI. The CDR3 region is CASSRGSNEKLFF. CDR3 in DNA: TGTGCCAGCTCACGGGGGAGTAATGAAAAACTGTTTTTT.

This chain joins TRBV5-1 and TRBJ2-1, with 8 bases lining up with TRBD1. The V and J ends lost 4 bases and 4 bases, in that order; junction bases with no gene match: 10. The CDR3 covers 16 residues. Germline values: CDR1 SGHRS, CDR2 YFSETQ. The DNA for the CDR3 is TGCGCCAGCAGCGCTCCAGGGGGCGCGGGGTACAATGAGCAGTTCTTC. It translates to CASSAPGGAGYNEQFF.

This clonotype was detected a few times. The chain is built from TRBV5-1 and TRBJ2-2; D not certain. V lost 5 bases and J lost 0, with 14 bases in between. Per germline, CDR1 SGHRS and CDR2 YFSETQ. The CDR3 contains 16 residues. The CDR3 DNA reads as TGCGCCAGCAGTGTGTTTGTTTCCCCGAACACCGGGGAGCTGTTTTTT. Protein product: CASSVFVSPNTGELFF.

This clonotype was recorded a few times. This sequence joins TRBV27 and TRBJ2-1; TRBD2 aligns across 7 bases. The CDR3 consists of 13 residues. V shed 6 bases and J 2 bases; nucleotides not matched to a gene: 1. Germline CDR1 reads MNHEY; CDR2 reads SMNVEV (reference sequence). The CDR3 DNA follows: TGTGCCAGCAGGAGCGGGGCCTACAATGAGCAGTTCTTC. As protein: CASRSGAYNEQFF.

This rearrangement joins TRBV24-1 to TRBJ2-2; 11 bases map to TRBD2. CDR1 is KGHDR and CDR2 is SFDVKD in the germline V gene. Trimming cost V 10 bases and J 2 bases; bases outside gene matches: 2. The CDR3 spans 14 residues. In DNA form, the CDR3 reads TGTGCCACGGGGACTAGCGGAAACACCGGGGAGCTGTTTTTT. It yields the protein CATGTSGNTGELFF.

This chain connects TRBV4-2 to TRBJ1-2; D is uncertain. The CDR3 consists of 12 residues. CDR1 and CDR2 (germline): LGHNA, YNFKEQ. Trimming stripped 3 bases from V and 7 bases from J, with 9 bases between. The CDR3 sequence is CASSQWGSGYTF. For the CDR3, the DNA is TGTGCCAGCAGCCAGTGGGGTTCTGGCTACACCTTC.

This rearrangement joins TRBV20-1 to TRBJ2-2; TRBD1 is a possible D gene (5 bases). This CDR3 comprises 15 residues. Germline values: CDR1 DFQATT, CDR2 SNEGSKA (reference sequence). Trimming left V 0 bases short and J 6 bases short, with 14 bases between. CDR3 DNA sequence: TGCAGTGCTAGAGATAGCCAGGGTCCTTCCGGGGAGCTGTTTTTT. It specifies CSARDSQGPSGELFF.

This chain links TRBV4-1 with TRBJ2-1, with no clear D. Trimming took off 3 bases at V and 8 bases at J, with 17 bases between the two ends. Looked up from germline, CDR1 is MGHRA and CDR2 is YSYEKL. CDR3 length equals 15 residues. In DNA form, the CDR3 reads TGCGCCAGCAGCCATACTGGGTCGGTAGGCGATGAGCAGTTCTTC. The encoded protein is CASSHTGSVGDEQFF.

The chain couples TRBV4-1 to TRBJ2-1; 7 positions agree with TRBD2. The length of the CDR3 is 17 residues. V lost 6 bases and J lost 5; bases outside the gene matches: 16. Germline-derived CDR1 and CDR2 are MGHRA and YSYEKL. The CDR3 is CASSAAIGGSLNNEQFF. In DNA, the CDR3 is TGCGCCAGCAGTGCGGCGATAGGCGGGAGCCTTAACAATGAGCAGTTCTTC.

J is TRBJ2-3 and V is TRBV27; unclear D gene. Germline CDR1 MNHEY, CDR2 SMNVEV (reference sequence). The CDR3 spans 12 residues. The V gene lost 3 bases and the J gene lost 4 bases, with 5 bases spanning the gap. DNA of the CDR3: TGTGCCAGCAGTTTTTTCCCAGATACGCAGTATTTT. Residues: CASSFFPDTQYF.

CDR3 coding DNA: TGTGCCAGCAGTTTAAGCCTAAGCTATGGCTACACCTTC. The encoded protein is CASSLSLSYGYTF. The genes are TRBV27 and TRBJ1-2; D uncertain. There are 13 residues in the CDR3. Trimming left V 2 bases short and J 4 bases short, with 8 bases between. Germline V gene sequence: CDR1 MNHEY, CDR2 SMNVEV (reference sequence).

V and J are TRBV12-3 or TRBV12-4 and TRBJ2-3; D possibly corresponds to TRBD1 (6 bases). The length of the CDR3 is 14 residues. Deletions cut 5 bases from V and 2 bases from J, with 11 bases between. DNA for the CDR3: TGTGCCAGCAGTCCGGGACATTCCACAGATACGCAGTATTTT. Amino acids: CASSPGHSTDTQYF.